These T cell receptor beta chains were read from a single sample in a study of CD8 T cells in Susac syndrome. TCRdb recomputed calls from the immunoSEQ multiplex PCR reads with MiXCR, one row per CDR3 protein. The sample gives about 130,000 distinct CDR3 sequences, about 96% of which show up once; 0.09% to 0.15% is in the top ten. The sample consisted of CD4+ T cells from PBMCs. These TCRs come from a human donor in good health. Each CDR3 is given with its conserved first and last residue. Fields, in order: clone size, V gene, J gene, D gene, CDR3 DNA, CDR3 protein. D genes are given only for firm matches. Where a row states a size, it is once, few, many or the class of an expanded clone; other rows omit it.

size: .; V: TRBV3-1; J: TRBJ2-1; D: .; DNA: TGTGCCAGCAGCCAAGGGTTGGGGCTCGGCGATGAGCAGTTCTTC; CDR3: CASSQGLGLGDEQFF
size: .; V: TRBV7-9; J: TRBJ2-4; D: TRBD2; DNA: TGTGCCAGCAGCCCCGGTGGGGAGGGGGCCAAAAACATTCAGTACTTC; CDR3: CASSPGGEGAKNIQYF
size: .; V: TRBV19; J: TRBJ2-1; D: .; DNA: TGTGCCAGCACTAATCTACTGGGGTACAATGAGCAGTTCTTC; CDR3: CASTNLLGYNEQFF
size: .; V: TRBV20-1; J: TRBJ2-7; D: TRBD2; DNA: TGCAGTGCTAGACAGGCGGGAGGGCCCTACGAGCAGTACTTC; CDR3: CSARQAGGPYEQYF
size: .; V: TRBV27; J: TRBJ1-4; D: TRBD1; DNA: TGTGCCAGCAGTTTAGGGACAGGGGCTGAAAAACTGTTTTTT; CDR3: CASSLGTGAEKLFF
size: .; V: TRBV19; J: TRBJ2-5; D: .; DNA: TGTGCCAGTAGTATCGGAGGGGTAAGGGAGACCCAGTACTTC; CDR3: CASSIGGVRETQYF
size: .; V: TRBV29-1; J: TRBJ2-1; D: .; DNA: TGCAGCGTTGAATACGGGACGTCCTACAATGAGCAGTTCTTC; CDR3: CSVEYGTSYNEQFF
size: .; V: TRBV5-1; J: TRBJ1-4; D: .; DNA: TGCGCCAGCAGCTTGGGCGAACGGGAAAAACTGTTTTTT; CDR3: CASSLGEREKLFF
size: .; V: TRBV7-9; J: TRBJ1-2; D: .; DNA: TGTGCCAGCAGCTTAAATTTCGGGGAAGGTTATGGCTACACCTTC; CDR3: CASSLNFGEGYGYTF
size: .; V: TRBV2; J: TRBJ2-7; D: .; DNA: TGTGCCAGCAGTGAGAAAGAAGTCGGGAGCTACGAGCAGTACTTC; CDR3: CASSEKEVGSYEQYF
size: .; V: TRBV4-1; J: TRBJ2-2; D: .; DNA: TGCGCCAGCAGCCAATGGGGTGTGAACACCGGGGAGCTGTTTTTT; CDR3: CASSQWGVNTGELFF
size: .; V: TRBV2; J: TRBJ1-5; D: .; DNA: TGTGCCAGCAGCGAAGAACAGGGAATCTATCAGCCCCAGCATTTT; CDR3: CASSEEQGIYQPQHF
size: .; V: TRBV15; J: TRBJ2-5; D: .; DNA: TGTGCCACCAGCAGAGCCGGGGGTCAAGAGACCCAGTACTTC; CDR3: CATSRAGGQETQYF
size: .; V: TRBV29-1; J: TRBJ2-1; D: TRBD2; DNA: TGCAGCGCCTGGGGGACTAGCGGGATACTTTCCTACAATGAGCAGTTCTTC; CDR3: CSAWGTSGILSYNEQFF
size: once; V: TRBV20-1; J: TRBJ1-1; D: .; DNA: TGCAGTGCTATTCCGACAGTAGACGCTTTCTTT; CDR3: CSAIPTVDAFF
size: .; V: TRBV2; J: TRBJ2-7; D: .; DNA: TGTGCCAGCCGGCTGTACTACGAGCAGTACTTC; CDR3: CASRLYYEQYF
size: .; V: TRBV25-1; J: TRBJ2-7; D: .; DNA: TGTGCCAGCAGTGAATATTTACAGAGCTCCTACGAGCAGTACTTC; CDR3: CASSEYLQSSYEQYF
size: .; V: TRBV4-2; J: TRBJ1-1; D: .; DNA: TGTGCCAGCAGCCAAGATAGGCAGATGAACACTGAAGCTTTCTTT; CDR3: CASSQDRQMNTEAFF
size: .; V: TRBV7-9; J: TRBJ1-2; D: .; DNA: TGTGCCAGCAGCTTCTCTGGCGGGATGAGCTATGGCTACACCTTC; CDR3: CASSFSGGMSYGYTF
size: .; V: TRBV24-1; J: TRBJ2-3; D: TRBD1; DNA: TGTGCCACCAGCCTTCGACAGGGTTGGGACACAGATACGCAGTATTTT; CDR3: CATSLRQGWDTDTQYF
size: .; V: TRBV2; J: TRBJ2-7; D: .; DNA: TGTGCCAGCAGCGCGAGACTATTGGGGCAGTACTTC; CDR3: CASSARLLGQYF
size: few; V: TRBV18; J: TRBJ1-2; D: TRBD1; DNA: TGTGCCAGCTCACTTGACAGGGACTATGGCTACACCTTC; CDR3: CASSLDRDYGYTF
size: .; V: TRBV5-1; J: TRBJ2-2; D: .; DNA: TGCGCCAGCAGCTTGGCGTTATCGGGGGCCGGGGAGCTGTTTTTT; CDR3: CASSLALSGAGELFF
size: .; V: TRBV5-1; J: TRBJ2-3; D: TRBD1; DNA: TGCGCCAGCGGGGACAGGTCAACTAGCACAGATACGCAGTATTTT; CDR3: CASGDRSTSTDTQYF
size: few; V: TRBV20-1; J: TRBJ1-1; D: .; DNA: TGCAGTGCTAGAGATCGTGGGAACACTGAAGCTTTCTTT; CDR3: CSARDRGNTEAFF
size: .; V: TRBV29-1; J: TRBJ2-7; D: TRBD2; DNA: TGCAGCGTCAAGCGGGGGGCCTCCTACGAGCAGTACTTC; CDR3: CSVKRGASYEQYF
size: .; V: TRBV6-4; J: TRBJ2-6; D: .; DNA: TGTGCCAGCATGTGGGTTACACCACTCAGATACTCTGGGGCCAACGTCCTGACTTTC; CDR3: CASMWVTPLRYSGANVLTF
size: .; V: TRBV29-1; J: TRBJ2-1; D: .; DNA: TGCAGCGTTGATCGGGGGGCTGGTGAGCAGTTCTTC; CDR3: CSVDRGAGEQFF
size: .; V: TRBV12-3/TRBV12-4; J: TRBJ2-5; D: .; DNA: TGTGCCAGCAGTCTGCGACGGGAAGGGACCCAGTACTTC; CDR3: CASSLRREGTQYF
size: .; V: TRBV5-4; J: TRBJ2-7; D: .; DNA: TGTGCCAGCAGCCCGGGGGGCAGAACAACCTACGAGCAGTACTTC; CDR3: CASSPGGRTTYEQYF
size: once; V: TRBV24-1; J: TRBJ2-1; D: .; DNA: TGTGCCACCAGTGCCGATCGGGCGGGACTTTACAATGAGCAGTTCTTC; CDR3: CATSADRAGLYNEQFF
size: .; V: TRBV28; J: TRBJ2-3; D: .; DNA: TGTGCCAGCATCGAGGGGTGGGGGAGTAGGACAGATACGCAGTATTTT; CDR3: CASIEGWGSRTDTQYF
size: .; V: TRBV2; J: TRBJ2-2; D: TRBD2; DNA: TGTGCCAGCAGGGGGACTAGCAAGAACACCGGGGAGCTGTTTTTT; CDR3: CASRGTSKNTGELFF
size: .; V: TRBV20-1; J: TRBJ2-7; D: .; DNA: TGCAGTGCTGGTAGCGGTTCCTACGAGCAGTACTTC; CDR3: CSAGSGSYEQYF
size: .; V: TRBV5-1; J: TRBJ2-5; D: .; DNA: TGCGCCAGCAGCTTGGGTGGTAGCATAGAGACCCAGTACTTC; CDR3: CASSLGGSIETQYF
size: .; V: TRBV30; J: TRBJ2-4; D: .; DNA: TGTGCCTGGAGTGGGGAAGCGGGCCTTCACATTCAGTACTTC; CDR3: CAWSGEAGLHIQYF
size: once; V: TRBV18; J: TRBJ2-1; D: TRBD2; DNA: TGTGCCAGCTCACCCCAAAGAGCGGGAGGCTACAATGAGCAGTTCTTC; CDR3: CASSPQRAGGYNEQFF
size: once; V: TRBV5-4; J: TRBJ2-2; D: TRBD2; DNA: TGTGCCAGCAGCTCCTCGGGACTAGCGGGATCGTGGGGGGAGCTGTTTTTT; CDR3: CASSSSGLAGSWGELFF
size: .; V: TRBV9; J: TRBJ2-7; D: TRBD1; DNA: TGTGCCAGCAGCGTAGGGGTGGCGGGACAGGGCTACGAGCAGTACTTC; CDR3: CASSVGVAGQGYEQYF
size: .; V: TRBV9; J: TRBJ2-3; D: .; DNA: TGTGCCAGCAGGGCCGCGGGTTCGGGAGTATGGGATACGCAGTATTTT; CDR3: CASRAAGSGVWDTQYF
size: .; V: TRBV19; J: TRBJ2-6; D: TRBD1; DNA: TGTGCCAGTAGTTCAGGGGGCACTGGGGCCAACGTCCTGACTTTC; CDR3: CASSSGGTGANVLTF